These 29 T cell receptor beta chains were sequenced from one sample in a study of blood T cells in healthy people across ages. Next came a second PCR, run for about 6 to 11 cycles, which used a sample-barcoded 5' primer along with a J-beta primer mix. TCRdb reanalysed the 5' RACE reads using MiXCR and keeps one entry per CDR3 protein. This table has more than 650,000 distinct CDR3 sequences, roughly 26% appearing once. This sample was also put to use in a study of T cells of mothers and their children.

Sequencing was carried out using blood. The receptors originated from a boy under 18 in good health.

The chain joins TRBV4-1 to TRBJ2-4, with 9 bases identical to TRBD1. Trimming at V came to 4 bases and at J to 1 base, leaving 5 bases not matched to a gene. Germline values: CDR1 MGHRA, CDR2 YSYEKL. This CDR3 comprises 16 residues. The CDR3 sequence is CASSRWTGEAKNIQYF. The CDR3 bases are TGCGCCAGCAGCCGTTGGACAGGGGAGGCCAAAAACATTCAGTACTTC.

The chain employs TRBV11-2 and TRBJ1-4; D ambiguous. The ends were cut back, 2 bases at V and 8 bases at J, with 15 bases in the middle. The CDR3 loop spans 15 amino acids. Germline V gene data show CDR1 as SGHAT and CDR2 as FQNNGV. The CDR3 here is CASSLMEWRTEKLFF. CDR3 bases: TGTGCCAGCAGCTTAATGGAGTGGCGAACAGAAAAACTGTTTTTT.

This clonotype has a handful of counts. The chain is built from TRBV20-1 and TRBJ2-5; D possibly corresponds to TRBD1 (5 bases). This CDR3 has 11 residues. Germline assignment: CDR1 DFQATT and CDR2 SNEGSKA (reference sequence). CDR3 bases: TGCGGGGTGCAGGGTCTGGAGACCCAGTACTTC. Translating gives CGVQGLETQYF.

The gene calls are TRBV12-3 or TRBV12-4 and TRBJ2-3, with D possibly TRBD2 on 5 matching bases. Deletions cut 7 bases from V and 6 bases from J, with 14 bases between. The CDR3 extends over 13 amino acids. The CDR3 DNA reads as TGTGCCAGCACAATGACTGGCGGGGATACGCAGTATTTT. Amino acids: CASTMTGGDTQYF.

The rearrangement joins TRBV7-9 to TRBJ2-7, with D hard to call. Germline V gives CDR1 SEHNR, CDR2 FQNEAQ (reference sequence). V was cut by 1 base and J by 0 bases, with 10 bases left in between. CDR3 length: 15 amino acids. Here the CDR3 reads CASSLGASSSYEQYF. In nucleotides, the CDR3 is TGTGCCAGCAGCTTAGGGGCGTCGAGCTCCTACGAGCAGTACTTC.

For the CDR3, the DNA is TGTGCCAGCAGTGCCAGGACTAGTCAAAATGAGCAGTTCTTC. As protein: CASSARTSQNEQFF. The chain combines TRBV28 with TRBJ2-1; 7 positions agree with TRBD2. After removal of 5 bases from V and 7 bases from J, the junction contained 8 bases not matched to a gene. CDR3 size: 14 residues. Germline CDR1 and CDR2: MDHEN and SYDVKM.

This clonotype has just a few counts. The chain combines TRBV6-5 with TRBJ2-3; 8 nucleotides line up with TRBD2. The V and J ends lost 0 bases and 0 bases, in that order; junction bases with no gene match: 8. The CDR3 is made up of 18 amino acids. In germline, CDR1 is MNHEY, CDR2 SVGAGI. The DNA of the CDR3 is TGTGCCAGCAGTTACTCGAGGGCTAGCGGGCCTAGCACAGATACGCAGTATTTT. Amino acid sequence: CASSYSRASGPSTDTQYF.

This clonotype was detected only a few times. A much larger clone lies one base from this, so it may be a read error. This chain connects TRBV20-1 to TRBJ2-5; 7 bases line up with TRBD2. The end of the DNA fits TRBJ2-1 better, so the J call may be wrong. Germline CDR1 and CDR2: DFQATT and SNEGSKA (reference sequence). The CDR3 extends over 14 amino acids. The DNA of the CDR3 is TGCAGTGCTAGAGGTACTAGCGATTACAAGGAGCAGTTCTTC. Encoded protein: CSARGTSDYKEQFF.

This clonotype was detected only a few times. The genes are TRBV7-9 and TRBJ2-2; 8 nucleotides match TRBD1. CDR1 and CDR2 (germline): SEHNR, FQNEAQ (reference sequence). CDR3 length: 14 residues. Trimming cost V 11 bases and J 1 base; bases outside gene matches: 6. The CDR3 spells CASGDRGNTGELFF. CDR3 DNA: TGTGCCTCAGGCGACAGGGGGAACACCGGGGAGCTGTTTTTT.

This rearrangement joins TRBV7-9 to TRBJ2-1; tentatively, D is TRBD1 or TRBD2 (6 bases each). Germline loops: CDR1 SEHNR, CDR2 FQNEAQ (reference sequence). V was pared by 1 base and J by 5 bases, with 15 bases between. The CDR3 is 16 amino acids. The CDR3 DNA follows: TGTGCCAGCAGCTTAGAGGGGGGATGGATCGACAATGAGCAGTTCTTC. It is translated as CASSLEGGWIDNEQFF.

V gene TRBV2 combines with J gene TRBJ1-5; D is perhaps TRBD1 (5 bases). This CDR3 has 15 residues. The ends were cut back, 7 bases at V and 0 bases at J, with 13 bases in the middle. Germline V gives CDR1 SNHLY, CDR2 FYNNEI. In DNA, the CDR3 is TGTGCCAGCACTACGGGACTTTTTAGCAATCAGCCCCAGCATTTT. Its translation is CASTTGLFSNQPQHF. The entire variable domain, with the rest obtained from reference TRBV2 and TRBJ1-5, is as follows: EPEVTQTPSHQVTQMGQEVILRCVPISNHLYFYWYRQILGQKVEFLVSFYNNEISEKSEIFDDQFSVERPDGSNFTLKIRSTKLEDSAMYFCASTTGLFSNQPQHFGDGTRLSIL.

The J gene is TRBJ1-2, the V gene TRBV10-3; no clear D. The CDR3 has 13 amino acids. Germline V gene lookup returns CDR1 ENHRY and CDR2 SYGVKD. V was clipped by 3 bases and J by 4 bases, with 9 bases between them. The chain's CDR3 is CAISDPGFYGYTF. The CDR3 nucleotides are TGTGCCATCAGTGACCCGGGTTTCTATGGCTACACCTTC.

In its sample, this clonotype was seen a few times. The V gene is TRBV5-1, the J gene TRBJ2-1; D might be TRBD1 (6 bases). Germline V lookup: CDR1 SGHRS, CDR2 YFSETQ. V dropped 3 bases and J dropped 4 bases, with 14 bases sitting between them. The CDR3 is 15 residues long. CDR3 amino acids: CASSSGQWGYNEQFF. The CDR3 bases are TGCGCCAGCAGCTCAGGACAGTGGGGGTACAATGAGCAGTTCTTC.

The gene calls are TRBV28 and TRBJ2-1, with 8 bases aligning to TRBD1. The CDR3 has 12 residues. Germline lookup yields CDR1 MDHEN and CDR2 SYDVKM. V trimming: 7 bases; J trimming: 16 bases; junction bases outside the gene matches: 12. The CDR3 sequence: CASKSPGQGVFF. Here the CDR3 DNA reads TGTGCCAGCAAGTCACCCGGACAGGGTGTTTTCTTC. The variable domain in full, completed from reference TRBV28 and TRBJ2-1, reads DVKVTQSSRYLVKRTGEKVFLECVQDMDHENMFWYRQDPGLGLRLIYFSYDVKMKEKGDIPEGYSVSREKKERFSLILESASTNQTSMYLCASKSPGQGVFFGPGTRLTVL.

J is TRBJ2-7 and V is TRBV2; 8 bases match TRBD1. V lost 7 bases and J lost 2; bases outside the gene matches: 4. The germline V gene has CDR1 SNHLY and CDR2 FYNNEI. The CDR3 contains 13 residues. For the CDR3, the DNA is TGTGCCAGCAACGACAGGGGTCCCTACGAGCAGTACTTC. This gives the protein CASNDRGPYEQYF.

J is TRBJ2-2 and V is TRBV6-5; D not resolved. V lost 2 bases and J lost 5, with 12 bases in between. The germline CDR1 and CDR2 sequences are MNHEY and SVGAGI. The CDR3 loop spans 15 amino acids. CDR3 nucleotide sequence: TGTGCCAGCAGTTACGCGGCCCATCAGACCGGGGAGCTGTTTTTT. Residues: CASSYAAHQTGELFF.

The chain combines TRBV11-2 with TRBJ2-1; tentative D call: TRBD2 (6 bases). CDR3 length equals 17 residues. The V end lost 4 bases, the J end lost 4 bases, and 20 bases lay between the germline ends. Germline CDR1 SGHAT, CDR2 FQNNGV. CDR3: CASSSHKRRGSYNEQFF. The CDR3, as DNA: TGTGCCAGCAGCTCGCACAAGCGGAGGGGATCATACAATGAGCAGTTCTTC.

The rearrangement joins TRBV3-1 to TRBJ2-5, with 12 bases that match TRBD2. The CDR3 consists of 16 residues. CDR1 and CDR2 (germline): LGHDT, YNNKEL (reference sequence). After removal of 3 bases from V and 1 base from J, the junction contained 3 bases not matched to a gene. CDR3 bases: TGTGCCAGCAGCCACAGACTAGCGGGGGCCCAAGAGACCCAGTACTTC. It encodes CASSHRLAGAQETQYF.

V is TRBV27 and J is TRBJ2-1, with 12 positions matching TRBD1. The CDR3 runs 14 residues. The V gene's germline CDR1 is MNHEY and CDR2 SMNVEV (reference sequence). The V segment lost 6 bases and the J segment 10 bases; nucleotides outside the gene matches: 7. The DNA of the CDR3 is TGTGCCAGCAGACTGGGACAGGGGGCTGGAGAGCAGTTCTTC. Protein: CASRLGQGAGEQFF.

This clonotype was detected a few times. This chain links TRBV6-2 or TRBV6-3 with TRBJ2-4; TRBD2 matches 8 bases. The CDR3 totals 19 residues. Germline lookup yields CDR1 MNHEY and CDR2 SVGEGT. Trimming cost V 2 bases and J 1 base; bases outside gene matches: 13. DNA of the CDR3: TGTGCCAGCAGTTACGGCCAGCGGGGGCTTCACTTGGCCAAAAACATTCAGTACTTC. Encoded protein: CASSYGQRGLHLAKNIQYF.

The V and J genes are TRBV28 and TRBJ2-1, with 11 bases fitting TRBD2. The V gene's germline CDR1 is MDHEN and CDR2 SYDVKM. The CDR3 spans 18 residues. The junction had 19 bases not matched to a gene; V was cut back by 6 bases and J by 9 bases. DNA of the CDR3: TGTGCCAGCAGCAGTGGGCTAGCGGGAGGCTTTGTTTGGGGTGAGCAGTTCTTC. Translated, it gives CASSSGLAGGFVWGEQFF.

The gene calls are TRBV5-1 and TRBJ1-4; D is unresolved. This CDR3 has 13 amino acids. Germline CDR1 SGHRS, CDR2 YFSETQ. With 0 bases removed from V and 10 bases from J, the gap between germline ends came to 10 bases. CDR3 sequence reads: CASSLGGDGKLFF. CDR3 bases: TGCGCCAGCAGCTTGGGCGGGGATGGAAAACTGTTTTTT.

This clonotype was detected ten times or more. The chain carries TRBV5-1 and TRBJ2-5, with unresolved D. V was cut by 0 bases and J by 1 base, with 10 bases left in between. Germline lookup yields CDR1 SGHRS and CDR2 YFSETQ. This CDR3 has 15 amino acids. CDR3 region: CASSLAGSRQETQYF. In DNA, the CDR3 is TGCGCCAGCAGCTTGGCAGGCAGTCGCCAAGAGACCCAGTACTTC.

The rearrangement uses TRBV6-4 and TRBJ1-6; D is ambiguous. Germline V gene data show CDR1 as MRHNA and CDR2 as SNTAGT. The CDR3 has 13 residues. The germline V and J ends were trimmed by 7 bases and 8 bases, with 12 bases remaining between them. CDR3 residues: CASTTERDSPLHF. The CDR3 DNA reads TGTGCCAGCACCACCGAGCGGGATTCACCCCTCCACTTT.

This clonotype came up a few times. The V and J genes are TRBV6-1 and TRBJ2-2, with D uncertain. V lost 0 bases, J lost 5 bases, and 7 bases lay in between. This CDR3 is 14 amino acids long. Germline loops: CDR1 MNHNS, CDR2 SASEGT. DNA for the CDR3: TGTGCCAGCAGTGAAGCAAAAGATACCGGGGAGCTGTTTTTT. It specifies CASSEAKDTGELFF.

This clonotype occurred a few times. The J gene is TRBJ2-5, the V gene TRBV5-1; 9 nucleotides align to TRBD1. The CDR3 totals 16 residues. The germline V gene encodes CDR1 SGHRS and CDR2 YFSETQ. With V trimmed by 4 bases and J by 4 bases, 11 bases remained unmatched. This CDR3 reads CASSPTTGGGGETQYF. CDR3 DNA sequence: TGCGCCAGCAGCCCGACAACAGGGGGCGGTGGAGAGACCCAGTACTTC.

Note on this clonotype: No DNA is shown, since the ends of the CDR3 on it are uncertain; the CDR3 is the one TCRdb lists. The chain employs TRBV4-1 and TRBJ1-1; the table's TRBD1 call for D was not verified on the DNA. The germline V gene has CDR1 MGHRA and CDR2 YSYEKL. The CDR3 spans 22 residues, counting both ends. CDR3 residues: CASRGSGGFYEQYFGPGTEAFF.

This chain connects TRBV3-1 to TRBJ2-5, with a weak D call TRBD2 (5 bases). The J call is doubtful: the DNA matches TRBJ2-7 better. The length of the CDR3 is 16 residues. Germline CDR1 reads LGHDT; CDR2 reads YNNKEL (reference sequence). The CDR3 sequence is CASSQDLQSGTYEQYF. DNA of the CDR3: TGTGCCAGCAGCCAAGATTTACAATCGGGGACCTACGAGCAGTACTTC.

In this sample, this clonotype turned up a few times. V is TRBV6-6 and J is TRBJ1-4; the match to TRBD1 covers 9 bases. The CDR3 sequence is 14 residues long. The V gene's germline CDR1 is MNHNY and CDR2 SVGAGI (reference sequence). Trimming cost V 5 bases and J 6 bases; bases outside gene matches: 4. CDR3 in amino acids: CASSNRGQDEKLFF. The DNA for the CDR3 is TGTGCCAGCAGTAACAGGGGGCAAGATGAAAAACTGTTTTTT.